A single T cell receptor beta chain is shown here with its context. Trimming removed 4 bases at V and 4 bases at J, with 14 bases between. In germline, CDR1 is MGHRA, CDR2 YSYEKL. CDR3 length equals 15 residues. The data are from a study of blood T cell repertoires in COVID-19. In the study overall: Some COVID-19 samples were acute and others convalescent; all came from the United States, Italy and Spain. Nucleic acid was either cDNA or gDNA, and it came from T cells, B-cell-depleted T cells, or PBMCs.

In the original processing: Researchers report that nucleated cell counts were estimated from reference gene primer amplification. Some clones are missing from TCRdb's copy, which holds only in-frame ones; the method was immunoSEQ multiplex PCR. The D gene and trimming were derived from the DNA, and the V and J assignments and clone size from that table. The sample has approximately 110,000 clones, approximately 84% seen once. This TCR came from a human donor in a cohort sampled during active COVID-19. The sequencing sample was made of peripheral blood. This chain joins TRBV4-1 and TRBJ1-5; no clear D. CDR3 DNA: TGCGCCAGCAGCCCCCCCGGGGTTGAGAATCAGCCCCAGCATTTT. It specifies CASSPPGVENQPQHF.